The 8 T cell receptor beta chains in this list originate from one sample, sequenced in a study of blood T cell repertoires in COVID-19 (dated by TCRdb to between 2020 and 2021). Library creation used the immunoSEQ multiplex PCR assay. TCRdb mirrors the immuneACCESS table, restricted to in-frame sequences. Some clones are absent from its copies; in checked studies, under half trace to an unresolved V gene, and the reason for the others is unknown. The sample table lists around 260,000 clones, about 90% of them with a count of one. Jointly, the top ten make up roughly 10% of the sample. Sequencing was performed on peripheral blood. These receptors came from a woman in her seventies with COVID-19, enrolled during active disease.

The gene calls are TRBV11-2 and TRBJ2-3; TRBD2 matches 9 bases. Germline-derived CDR1 and CDR2 are SGHAT and FQNNGV. The junction had 4 bases not matched to a gene; V was cut back by 6 bases and J by 0 bases. The CDR3 is 15 residues long. The CDR3 sequence: CASSYLAGSTDTQYF. CDR3 in DNA: TGTGCCAGCAGTTACCTAGCGGGAAGCACAGATACGCAGTATTTT.

In the case of this clone: Other DNA sequences in this specimen translate into the identical CDR3. The genes are TRBV29-1 and TRBJ1-5; D call uncertain. Germline CDR1 and CDR2: SQVTM and ANQGSEA. The CDR3 has 13 amino acids. Trimming stripped 4 bases from V and 0 bases from J, with 7 bases between. This chain's CDR3 is CSVARDSNQPQHF. CDR3 sequence (DNA): TGCAGCGTTGCACGGGATAGCAATCAGCCCCAGCATTTT. Using reference TRBV29-1 and TRBJ1-5 for the parts outside the CDR3, the full variable domain is SAVISQKPSRDICQRGTSLTIQCQVDSQVTMMFWYRQQPGQSLTLIATANQGSEATYESGFVIDKFPISRPNLTFSTLTVSNMSPEDSSIYLCSVARDSNQPQHFGDGTRLSIL.

The CDR3 DNA is TGTGCCAGCAGCAGTGGGGGACAGAGCAATCAGCCCCAGCATTTT. Amino acid sequence: CASSSGGQSNQPQHF. The chain couples TRBV5-4 to TRBJ1-5; 7 nucleotides align to TRBD1. With 4 bases clipped from V and 1 base from J, the junction kept 5 bases outside the gene matches. The germline gives CDR1 SGHNT, CDR2 YYREEE (reference sequence). This CDR3 is built from 15 residues.

The chain couples TRBV11-3 to TRBJ2-5; 16 bases map to TRBD2. V gave up 2 bases and J gave up 5 bases; unmatched junction bases: 5. The germline V gene encodes CDR1 SGHNT and CDR2 YENEEA. This CDR3 is built from 17 residues. CDR3 protein: CASSLLGLAGGPETQYF. For the CDR3, the DNA is TGTGCCAGCAGCTTATTGGGACTAGCGGGAGGGCCGGAGACCCAGTACTTC.

J is TRBJ2-7 and V is TRBV6-5; tentatively, D is TRBD1 (5 bases). Trimming took 4 bases from V and 5 from J, leaving 18 bases between them. CDR3 size: 15 residues. Germline-derived CDR1 and CDR2 are MNHEY and SVGAGI. The CDR3 DNA reads TGTGCCAGCAGTTTGACCCGGCTCCAGGGTAACGAGCAGTACTTC. This codes for CASSLTRLQGNEQYF.

In regard to this clone: The limits of the CDR3 on the DNA are not certain, so only TCRdb's listed CDR3 is given. This chain connects TRBV25-1 to TRBJ2-3; TRBD2, the table's D call, lacks a check against the DNA. Germline values: CDR1 MGHDK, CDR2 SYGVNS. With termini counted, the CDR3 has 13 amino acids. The CDR3 here is CASNGVAGGIAHF.

V gene TRBV23-1 combines with J gene TRBJ1-5; maybe TRBD1 (5 bases). TRBV23-1 is an open reading frame whose function is uncertain. The CDR3 consists of 20 residues. Between the trimmed V and J ends, which lost 8 bases and 0 bases, there was a span of 29 bases. CDR3 DNA: TGCGCCAGCGTCCCCCAGGGTGGATCCCGTGGTGCGAATAGCAATCAGCCCCAGCATTTT. This encodes CASVPQGGSRGANSNQPQHF.

This chain uses TRBV2 with TRBJ2-7; TRBD1 matches at 9 bases. Trimming removed 11 bases from V and 6 bases from J; junction bases left unmatched: 11. This CDR3 is 13 amino acids long. Germline CDR1 SNHLY, CDR2 FYNNEI. This chain's CDR3 is CAGHWTGEGEQYF. The CDR3, as DNA: TGTGCCGGACACTGGACAGGGGAGGGCGAGCAGTACTTC.